This T cell receptor beta chain was captured in a study of blood T cell repertoires in COVID-19. For the study at large: Samples representing acute and convalescent COVID-19 were sourced from the United States, Italy and Spain. PBMCs, B-cell-depleted T cells, or T cells were the source of the cDNA or gDNA that made up the material.

The authors' processing: Amplification from reference gene primers served as the basis for estimated nucleated cell counts. Clones were sequenced by immunoSEQ multiplex PCR, and TCRdb holds only the in-frame ones, with some missing. The DNA gave D and trimming, while V, J and clone size come from that table. The table has 120,000 to 150,000 clones, approximately 80% seen once. The CDR3 is 16 amino acids. After removal of 6 bases from V and 7 bases from J, the junction contained 12 bases not matched to a gene. In germline, CDR1 is SGDLS, CDR2 YYNGEE. V usage is TRBV9 and J usage is TRBJ2-1, with TRBD1 matching 11 bases. The material sequenced was peripheral blood. This clonotype was sampled from a woman in her thirties or forties with active or convalescent COVID-19. CDR3 sequence: CASKPGGGQGANEQFF. For the CDR3, the DNA is TGTGCCAGCAAACCTGGAGGAGGACAGGGGGCGAATGAGCAGTTCTTC.